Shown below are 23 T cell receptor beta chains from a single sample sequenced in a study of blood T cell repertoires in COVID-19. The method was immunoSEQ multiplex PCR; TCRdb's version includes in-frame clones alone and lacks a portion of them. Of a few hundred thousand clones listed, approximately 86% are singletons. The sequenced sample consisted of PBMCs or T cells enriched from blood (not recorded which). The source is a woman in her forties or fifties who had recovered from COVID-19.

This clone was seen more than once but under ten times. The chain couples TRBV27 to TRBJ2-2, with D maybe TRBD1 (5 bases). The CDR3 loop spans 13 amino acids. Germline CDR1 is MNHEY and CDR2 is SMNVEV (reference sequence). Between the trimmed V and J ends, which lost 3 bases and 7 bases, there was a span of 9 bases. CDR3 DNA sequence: TGTGCCAGCAGTTTTGTCACAGGCGGGGAGCTGTTTTTT. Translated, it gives CASSFVTGGELFF.

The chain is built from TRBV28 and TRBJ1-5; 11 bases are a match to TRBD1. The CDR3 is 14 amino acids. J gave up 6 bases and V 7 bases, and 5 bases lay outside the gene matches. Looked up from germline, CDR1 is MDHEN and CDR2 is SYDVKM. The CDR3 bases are TGTGCCAGCAAGGACAGGGGGCAGGGTCAGCCCCAGCATTTT. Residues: CASKDRGQGQPQHF.

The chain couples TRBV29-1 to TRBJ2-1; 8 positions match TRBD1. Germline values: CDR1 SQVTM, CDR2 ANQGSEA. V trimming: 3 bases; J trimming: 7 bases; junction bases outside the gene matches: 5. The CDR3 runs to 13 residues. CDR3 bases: TGCAGCGTTGAGCAGGGGGCCTGGAATGAGCAGTTCTTC. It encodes CSVEQGAWNEQFF.

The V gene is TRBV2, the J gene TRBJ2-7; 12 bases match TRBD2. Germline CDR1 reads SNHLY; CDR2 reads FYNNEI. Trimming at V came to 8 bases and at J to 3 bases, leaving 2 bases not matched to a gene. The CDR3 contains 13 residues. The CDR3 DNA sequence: TGTGCCAGCGGGACTAGCGGGCTCTACGAGCAGTACTTC. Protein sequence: CASGTSGLYEQYF.

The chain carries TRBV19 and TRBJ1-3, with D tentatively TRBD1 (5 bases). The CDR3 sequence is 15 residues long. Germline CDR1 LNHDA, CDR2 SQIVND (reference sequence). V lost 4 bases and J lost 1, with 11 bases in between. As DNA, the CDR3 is TGTGCCAGTAGTACTGGCAGGGCGTCTGGAAACACCATATATTTT. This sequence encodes CASSTGRASGNTIYF.

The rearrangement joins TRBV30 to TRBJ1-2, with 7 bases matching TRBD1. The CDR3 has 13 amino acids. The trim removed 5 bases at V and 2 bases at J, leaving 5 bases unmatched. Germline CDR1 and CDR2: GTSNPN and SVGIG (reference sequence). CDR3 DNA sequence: TGTGCCTGGGGACAGGTTAAAAACTATGGCTACACCTTC. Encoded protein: CAWGQVKNYGYTF. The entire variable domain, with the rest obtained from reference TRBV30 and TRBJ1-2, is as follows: SQTIHQWPATLVQPVGSPLSLECTVEGTSNPNLYWYRQAAGRGLQLLFYSVGIGQISSEVPQNLSASRPQDRQFILSSKKLLLSDSGFYLCAWGQVKNYGYTFGSGTRLTVV.

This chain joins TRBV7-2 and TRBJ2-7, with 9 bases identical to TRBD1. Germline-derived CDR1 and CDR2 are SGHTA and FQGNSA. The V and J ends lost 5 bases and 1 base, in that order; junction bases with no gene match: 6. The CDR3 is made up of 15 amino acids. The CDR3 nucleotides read TGTGCCAGCAGCCGCTCGACAGGGGGGTCCTACGAGCAGTACTTC. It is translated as CASSRSTGGSYEQYF.

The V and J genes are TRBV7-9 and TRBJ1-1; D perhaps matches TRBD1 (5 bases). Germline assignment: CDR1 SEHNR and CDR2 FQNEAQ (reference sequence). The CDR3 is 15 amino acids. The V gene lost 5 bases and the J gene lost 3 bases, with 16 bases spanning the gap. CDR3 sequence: CASSRRQGLDTEAFF. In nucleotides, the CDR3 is TGTGCCAGCAGCCGTCGCCAGGGTTTGGACACTGAAGCTTTCTTT.

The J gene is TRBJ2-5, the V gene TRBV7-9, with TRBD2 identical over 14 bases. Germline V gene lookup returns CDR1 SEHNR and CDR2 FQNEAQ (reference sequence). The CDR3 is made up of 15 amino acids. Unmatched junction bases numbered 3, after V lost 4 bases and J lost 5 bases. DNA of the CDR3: TGTGCCAGCAGCTGGGGACTAGCGGGAGATGAGACCCAGTACTTC. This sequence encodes CASSWGLAGDETQYF.

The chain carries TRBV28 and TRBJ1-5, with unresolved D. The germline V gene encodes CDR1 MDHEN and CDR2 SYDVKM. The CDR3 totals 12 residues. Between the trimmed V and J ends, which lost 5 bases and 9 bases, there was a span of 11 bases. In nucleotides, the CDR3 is TGTGCCAGCAGTGTTAATCTCGGGCCCCAGCATTTT. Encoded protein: CASSVNLGPQHF.

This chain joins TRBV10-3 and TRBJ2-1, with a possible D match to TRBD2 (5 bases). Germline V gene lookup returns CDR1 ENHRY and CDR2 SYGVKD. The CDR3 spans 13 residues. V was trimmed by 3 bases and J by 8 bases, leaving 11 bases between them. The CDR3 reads CAISDGEFDEQFF. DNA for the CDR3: TGTGCCATCAGTGACGGGGAGTTTGATGAGCAGTTCTTC.

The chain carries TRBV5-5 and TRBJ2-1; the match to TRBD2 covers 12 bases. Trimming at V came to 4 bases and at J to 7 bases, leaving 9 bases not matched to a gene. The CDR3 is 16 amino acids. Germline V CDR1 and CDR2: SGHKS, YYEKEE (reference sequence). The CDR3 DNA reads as TGTGCCAGCAGCCTTCCGGCTAGCGGGAGGGGAAATGAGCAGTTCTTC. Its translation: CASSLPASGRGNEQFF.

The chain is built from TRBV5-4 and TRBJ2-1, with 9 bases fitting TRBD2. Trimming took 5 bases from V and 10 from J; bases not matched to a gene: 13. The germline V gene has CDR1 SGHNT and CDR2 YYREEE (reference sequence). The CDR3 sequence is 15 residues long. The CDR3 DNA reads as TGTGCCAGCAGAGCTAGCGGGACCTCATTATGGGAGCAGTTCTTC. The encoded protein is CASRASGTSLWEQFF. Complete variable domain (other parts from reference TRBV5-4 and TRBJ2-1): ETGVTQSPTHLIKTRGQQVTLRCSSQSGHNTVSWYQQALGQGPQFIFQYYREEENGRGNFPPRFSGLQFPNYSSELNVNALELDDSALYLCASRASGTSLWEQFFGPGTRLTVL.

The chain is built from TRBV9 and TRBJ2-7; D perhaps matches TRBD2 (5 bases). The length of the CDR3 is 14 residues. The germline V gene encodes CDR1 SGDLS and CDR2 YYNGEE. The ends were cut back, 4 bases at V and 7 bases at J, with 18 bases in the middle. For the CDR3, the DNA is TGTGCCAGCAGCTATGACGGACTGAATGGGGAGCAGTACTTC. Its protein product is CASSYDGLNGEQYF.

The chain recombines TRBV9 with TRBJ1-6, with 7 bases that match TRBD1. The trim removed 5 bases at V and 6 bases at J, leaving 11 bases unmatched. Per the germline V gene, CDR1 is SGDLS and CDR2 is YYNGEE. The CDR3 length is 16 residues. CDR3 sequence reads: CASSRTGVLGNSPLHF. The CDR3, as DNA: TGTGCCAGCAGTCGAACAGGGGTGTTGGGTAATTCACCCCTCCACTTT.

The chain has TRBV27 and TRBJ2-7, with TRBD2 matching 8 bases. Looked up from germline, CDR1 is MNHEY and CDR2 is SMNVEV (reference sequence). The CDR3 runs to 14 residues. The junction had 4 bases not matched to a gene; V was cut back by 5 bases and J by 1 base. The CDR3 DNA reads TGTGCCAGCAGTCCCGGGACTAGATCCTACGAGCAGTACTTC. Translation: CASSPGTRSYEQYF.

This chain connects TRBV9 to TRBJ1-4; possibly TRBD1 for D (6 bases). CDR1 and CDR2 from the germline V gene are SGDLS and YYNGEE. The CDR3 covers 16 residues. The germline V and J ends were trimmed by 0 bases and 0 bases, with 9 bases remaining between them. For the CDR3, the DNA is TGTGCCAGCAGCGTAGGGGACACCACAACTAATGAAAAACTGTTTTTT. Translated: CASSVGDTTTNEKLFF. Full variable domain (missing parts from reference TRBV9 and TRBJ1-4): DSGVTQTPKHLITATGQRVTLRCSPRSGDLSVYWYQQSLDQGLQFLIQYYNGEERAKGNILERFSAQQFPDLHSELNLSSLELGDSALYFCASSVGDTTTNEKLFFGSGTQLSVL.

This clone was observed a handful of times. The CDR3 reads CASSRPGLAGYSYEQYF. In nucleotides, the CDR3 is TGTGCCAGCAGTAGGCCGGGACTAGCGGGATACTCCTACGAGCAGTACTTC. The V and J genes are TRBV6-2 or TRBV6-3 and TRBJ2-7; TRBD2 agrees at 13 bases. CDR3 length equals 17 residues. CDR1 and CDR2 (germline): MNHEY, SVGEGT. The ends lost 5 bases at V and 0 bases at J; junction bases unmatched: 7.

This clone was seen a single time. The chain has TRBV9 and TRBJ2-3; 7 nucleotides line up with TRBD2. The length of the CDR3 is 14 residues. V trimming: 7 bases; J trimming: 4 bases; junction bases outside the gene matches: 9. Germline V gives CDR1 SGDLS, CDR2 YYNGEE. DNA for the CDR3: TGTGCCAGCTCCCCGGGACTAACGGCAGATACGCAGTATTTT. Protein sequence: CASSPGLTADTQYF.

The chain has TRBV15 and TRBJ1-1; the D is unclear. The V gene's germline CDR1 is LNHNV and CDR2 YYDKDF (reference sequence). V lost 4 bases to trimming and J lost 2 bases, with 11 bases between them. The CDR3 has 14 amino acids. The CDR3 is CATSNIEGNTEAFF. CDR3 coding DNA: TGTGCCACCAGCAATATTGAGGGCAACACTGAAGCTTTCTTT.

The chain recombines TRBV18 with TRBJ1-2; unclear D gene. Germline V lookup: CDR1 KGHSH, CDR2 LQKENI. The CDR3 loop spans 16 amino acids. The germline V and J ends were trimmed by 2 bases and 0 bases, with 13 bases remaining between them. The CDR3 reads CASSPGARGANYGYTF. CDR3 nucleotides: TGTGCCAGCTCACCAGGAGCGCGAGGAGCTAACTATGGCTACACCTTC.

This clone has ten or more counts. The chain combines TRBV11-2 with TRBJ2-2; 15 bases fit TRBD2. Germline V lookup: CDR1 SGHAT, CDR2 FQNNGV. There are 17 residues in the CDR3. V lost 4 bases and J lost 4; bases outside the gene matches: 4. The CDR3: CASSWGLAGGSTGELFF. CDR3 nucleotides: TGTGCCAGCAGCTGGGGACTAGCGGGAGGATCCACCGGGGAGCTGTTTTTT.

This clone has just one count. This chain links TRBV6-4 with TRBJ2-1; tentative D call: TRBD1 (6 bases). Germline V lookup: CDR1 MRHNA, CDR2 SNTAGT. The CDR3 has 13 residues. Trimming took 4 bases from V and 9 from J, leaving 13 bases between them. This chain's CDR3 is CASSVIQGAEQFF. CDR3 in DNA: TGTGCCAGCAGTGTTATACAGGGAGCTGAGCAGTTCTTC.